One and the same sample provided the 19 T cell receptor beta chains below, sequenced in a study of T cell responses to AZD1222 COVID-19 vaccine. Libraries were prepared by immunoSEQ multiplex PCR; TCRdb keeps only in-frame clonotypes and omits some of them. The sample includes some 130,000 clones, roughly 89% of them seen just once. The specimen was peripheral blood, collected 28 days after the second AZD1222 dose. The receptors come from an adult who received the AZD1222 COVID-19 vaccine.

The table lists this clone with a few counts. The genes are TRBV6-1 and TRBJ1-6; 7 nucleotides align to TRBD1. The germline V gene encodes CDR1 MNHNS and CDR2 SASEGT. V shed 2 bases and J 6 bases; nucleotides not matched to a gene: 4. The CDR3 spans 15 residues. The CDR3 DNA follows: TGTGCCAGCAGTGAAACACAGGGGTCTAATTCACCCCTCCACTTT. Its translation is CASSETQGSNSPLHF.

The chain joins TRBV19 to TRBJ1-1; D unresolved. CDR3 length: 12 residues. CDR1 is LNHDA and CDR2 is SQIVND in the germline V gene (reference sequence). V was cut by 6 bases and J by 2 bases, with 7 bases left in between. CDR3 loop: CASRGGNTEAFF. CDR3 DNA: TGTGCCAGTAGGGGCGGAAACACTGAAGCTTTCTTT.

The chain carries TRBV28 and TRBJ1-4; 8 bases agree with TRBD1. V lost 3 bases and J lost 8; bases outside the gene matches: 8. CDR3 size: 15 residues. Germline V gene data show CDR1 as MDHEN and CDR2 as SYDVKM. CDR3 sequence (DNA): TGTGCCAGCAGTTTCTCCACAGGGACAGGAGAAAAACTGTTTTTT. It specifies CASSFSTGTGEKLFF.

J is TRBJ2-5 and V is TRBV4-2; D perhaps matches TRBD2 (7 bases). CDR3 length equals 17 residues. The germline V gene encodes CDR1 LGHNA and CDR2 YNFKEQ. Trimming took off 1 base at V and 4 bases at J, with 19 bases between the two ends. The CDR3 is CASSQGLAGAIGETQYF. The CDR3 DNA is TGTGCCAGCAGCCAAGGGCTGGCGGGGGCGATCGGAGAGACCCAGTACTTC.

Turning to this clone: The same CDR3 is also encoded by other DNA sequences in this sample. The rearrangement joins TRBV5-1 to TRBJ2-5, with D unresolved. Deletions cut 1 base from V and 3 bases from J, with 4 bases between. In germline, CDR1 is SGHRS, CDR2 YFSETQ. The CDR3 is made up of 12 amino acids. The CDR3 bases are TGCGCCAGCAGCTTGCCAGAAGAGACCCAGTACTTC. Translation gives CASSLPEETQYF.

V gene TRBV5-1 combines with J gene TRBJ2-3; tentatively, D is TRBD2 (7 bases). CDR3 length: 14 residues. Germline V gene lookup returns CDR1 SGHRS and CDR2 YFSETQ. V lost 9 bases, J lost 4 bases, and 18 bases lay in between. CDR3 protein: CATAGQGPADTQYF. The DNA for the CDR3 is TGCGCCACAGCGGGGCAGGGGCCAGCAGATACGCAGTATTTT. Based on the CDR3 plus reference TRBV5-1 and TRBJ2-3, the full variable domain is KAGVTQTPRYLIKTRGQQVTLSCSPISGHRSVSWYQQTPGQGLQFLFEYFSETQRNKGNFPGRFSGRQFSNSRSEMNVSTLELGDSALYLCATAGQGPADTQYFGPGTRLTVL.

J is TRBJ1-2 and V is TRBV28; D unclear. CDR1 is MDHEN, CDR2 SYDVKM, per germline. V was clipped by 3 bases and J by 2 bases, with 13 bases between them. This CDR3 spans 15 amino acids. The CDR3 DNA reads TGTGCCAGCAGTTTTAGTAACCTCTTCAACTATGGCTACACCTTC. Amino acid sequence: CASSFSNLFNYGYTF.

The chain has TRBV29-1 and TRBJ2-7, with D perhaps matching TRBD1 (5 bases). In germline, CDR1 is SQVTM, CDR2 ANQGSEA. V was shortened by 5 bases and J by 4 bases, with 15 bases between the two germline ends. This CDR3 is 13 amino acids long. CDR3 in amino acids: CSVSGQAEYEQYF. DNA for the CDR3: TGCAGCGTTTCAGGGCAGGCGGAGTACGAGCAGTACTTC.

The V call is TRBV30, the J call TRBJ1-4, with 9 bases that match TRBD1. CDR1 GTSNPN and CDR2 SVGIG come from the germline V gene (reference sequence). This CDR3 is built from 15 residues. Trimming at V came to 0 bases and at J to 5 bases, leaving 4 bases not matched to a gene. The CDR3 DNA reads TGTGCCTGGAGTGTACGTGGGACAGGGAATGAAAAACTGTTTTTT. Translating gives CAWSVRGTGNEKLFF.

Here the CDR3 reads CASSLLQGQANYGYTF. The CDR3 DNA reads TGTGCCAGCAGCTTACTACAGGGGCAAGCTAACTATGGCTACACCTTC. The V gene is TRBV7-8, the J gene TRBJ1-2; 7 positions match TRBD1. Germline CDR1 reads SGHVS; CDR2 reads FQNEAQ. CDR3 size: 16 residues. V lost 2 bases, J lost 0 bases, and 6 bases stayed unmatched.

This clone appeared a few times. The chain couples TRBV10-2 to TRBJ1-5; no clear D. The CDR3 sequence is 15 residues long. Germline loops: CDR1 WSHSY, CDR2 SAAADI. V was pared by 6 bases and J by 0 bases, with 12 bases between. The chain's CDR3 is CASRDTSLSNQPQHF. The CDR3 DNA is TGCGCCAGCAGGGATACTAGCCTTAGCAATCAGCCCCAGCATTTT.

This chain links TRBV18 with TRBJ1-1, with a tentative D call TRBD1 (5 bases). The germline CDR1 and CDR2 sequences are KGHSH and LQKENI. Deletions cut 1 base from V and 4 bases from J, with 7 bases between. The CDR3 extends over 13 amino acids. DNA for the CDR3: TGTGCCAGCTCACCACAGGGGAGCACTGAAGCTTTCTTT. Its translation: CASSPQGSTEAFF.

The V and J genes are TRBV7-3 and TRBJ2-1; D gene uncertain. The CDR3 sequence is 14 residues long. Trimming left V 4 bases short and J 8 bases short, with 15 bases between. Germline CDR1 SGHTA, CDR2 FQGTGA. Here the CDR3 DNA reads TGTGCCAGCAGCTCCCCCGACCGGGCAGATGAGCAGTTCTTC. It yields the protein CASSSPDRADEQFF.

The chain couples TRBV7-9 to TRBJ2-3; D is possibly TRBD1 (6 bases). The CDR3 has 14 amino acids. The V gene lost 5 bases and the J gene lost 0 bases, with 9 bases spanning the gap. CDR1 is SEHNR, CDR2 FQNEAQ, per germline (reference sequence). The CDR3 sequence: CASSVTGSTDTQYF. The DNA for the CDR3 is TGTGCCAGCAGCGTCACAGGGAGCACAGATACGCAGTATTTT.

The chain carries TRBV7-9 and TRBJ2-7, with TRBD2 matching 7 bases. CDR1 is SEHNR, CDR2 FQNEAQ, per germline (reference sequence). The J segment lost 3 bases and the V segment lost 5 bases, leaving 1 base of the junction unmatched. This CDR3 comprises 12 residues. Here the CDR3 DNA reads TGTGCCAGCAGCAGCGGGGACTACGAGCAGTACTTC. Amino acid sequence: CASSSGDYEQYF.

This clone was seen only once. The genes are TRBV4-3 and TRBJ2-7; the match to TRBD1 covers 10 bases. CDR1 is LGHNA and CDR2 is YSLEER in the germline V gene. J was trimmed by 5 bases and V by 0 bases; bases with no gene match: 4. This CDR3 has 15 amino acids. The CDR3 reads CASSQEGQGSHEQYF. For the CDR3, the DNA is TGCGCCAGCAGCCAAGAGGGACAGGGGAGTCACGAGCAGTACTTC.

This sequence joins TRBV4-1 and TRBJ2-5, with 10 nucleotides matching TRBD1. The ends lost 0 bases at V and 4 bases at J; junction bases unmatched: 5. The CDR3 runs to 16 residues. CDR1 and CDR2 from the germline V gene are MGHRA and YSYEKL. CDR3 sequence (DNA): TGCGCCAGCAGCCAAGAGTGGGACAGGGGAAGAGAGACCCAGTACTTC. Its translation is CASSQEWDRGRETQYF.

This clone was counted a single time. The rearrangement uses TRBV30 and TRBJ1-1, with TRBD1 matching over 8 bases. Germline V gene sequence: CDR1 GTSNPN, CDR2 SVGIG (reference sequence). The ends lost 3 bases at V and 3 bases at J; junction bases unmatched: 15. There are 17 residues in the CDR3. CDR3 sequence (DNA): TGTGCCTGGAGAGCCTTTGGACAGGGAGGGATGGACACTGAAGCTTTCTTT. It is translated as CAWRAFGQGGMDTEAFF.

This rearrangement joins TRBV18 to TRBJ2-1; possibly TRBD2 for D (5 bases). The CDR3 is 15 residues long. The V end was cut by 3 bases, the J end by 2 bases, with 11 bases between. Per the germline V gene, CDR1 is KGHSH and CDR2 is LQKENI. The CDR3 DNA follows: TGTGCCAGCTCACCGAGGGAGAAAACCTACAATGAGCAGTTCTTC. It encodes CASSPREKTYNEQFF. Full variable domain (missing parts from reference TRBV18 and TRBJ2-1): NAGVMQNPRHLVRRRGQEARLRCSPMKGHSHVYWYRQLPEEGLKFMVYLQKENIIDESGMPKERFSAEFPKEGPSILRIQQVVRGDSAAYFCASSPREKTYNEQFFGPGTRLTVL.